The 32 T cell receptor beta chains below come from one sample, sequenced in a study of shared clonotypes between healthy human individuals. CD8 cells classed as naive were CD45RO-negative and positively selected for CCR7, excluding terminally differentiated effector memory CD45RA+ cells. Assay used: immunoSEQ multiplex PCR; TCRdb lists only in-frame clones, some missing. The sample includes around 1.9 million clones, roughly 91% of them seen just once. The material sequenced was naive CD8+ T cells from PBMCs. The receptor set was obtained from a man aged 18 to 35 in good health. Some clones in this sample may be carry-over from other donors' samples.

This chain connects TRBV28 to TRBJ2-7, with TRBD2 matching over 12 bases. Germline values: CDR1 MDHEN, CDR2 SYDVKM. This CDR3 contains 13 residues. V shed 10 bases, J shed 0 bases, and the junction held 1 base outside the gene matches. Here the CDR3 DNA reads TGTGCCACGACTAGCGGGAGCTCCTACGAGCAGTACTTC. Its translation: CATTSGSSYEQYF.

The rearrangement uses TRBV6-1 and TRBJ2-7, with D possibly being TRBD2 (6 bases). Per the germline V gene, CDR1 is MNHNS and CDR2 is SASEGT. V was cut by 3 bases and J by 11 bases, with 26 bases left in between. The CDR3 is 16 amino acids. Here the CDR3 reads CASSDGYGGRPNGEYF. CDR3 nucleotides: TGTGCCAGCAGTGATGGCTATGGAGGGCGGCCGAATGGGGAGTACTTC.

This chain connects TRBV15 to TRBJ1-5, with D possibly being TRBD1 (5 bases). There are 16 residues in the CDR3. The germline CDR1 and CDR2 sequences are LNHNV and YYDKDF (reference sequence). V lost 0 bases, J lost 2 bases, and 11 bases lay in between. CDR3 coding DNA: TGTGCCACCAGCAGAGATCTCTGGGGGGGCAATCAGCCCCAGCATTTT. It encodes CATSRDLWGGNQPQHF.

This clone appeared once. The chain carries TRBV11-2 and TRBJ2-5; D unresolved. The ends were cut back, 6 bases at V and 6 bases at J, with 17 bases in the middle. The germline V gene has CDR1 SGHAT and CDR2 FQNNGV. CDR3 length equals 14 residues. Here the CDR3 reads CASSWGSYSQTQYF. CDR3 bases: TGTGCCAGCAGTTGGGGATCTTACTCGCAGACCCAGTACTTC.

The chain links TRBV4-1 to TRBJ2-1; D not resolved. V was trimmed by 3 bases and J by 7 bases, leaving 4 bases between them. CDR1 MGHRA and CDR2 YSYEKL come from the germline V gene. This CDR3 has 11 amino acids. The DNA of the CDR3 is TGCGCCAGCAGCCATGGTAATGAGCAGTTCTTC. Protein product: CASSHGNEQFF.

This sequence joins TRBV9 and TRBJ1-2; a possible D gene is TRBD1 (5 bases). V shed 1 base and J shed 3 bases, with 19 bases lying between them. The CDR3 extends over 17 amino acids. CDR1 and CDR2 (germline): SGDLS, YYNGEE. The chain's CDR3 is CASSVSTRDGEDYGYTF. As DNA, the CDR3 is TGTGCCAGCAGCGTATCGACCAGGGACGGGGAGGACTATGGCTACACCTTC.

The CDR3 bases are TGTGCCAGCAGCTTGGAGGTCGGTGTACTGTTTTTT. Translated: CASSLEVGVLFF. This sequence joins TRBV5-6 and TRBJ1-4; D not certain. The V end was cut by 0 bases, the J end by 13 bases, with 10 bases between. The CDR3 runs 12 residues. Germline-derived CDR1 and CDR2 are SGHDT and YYEEEE.

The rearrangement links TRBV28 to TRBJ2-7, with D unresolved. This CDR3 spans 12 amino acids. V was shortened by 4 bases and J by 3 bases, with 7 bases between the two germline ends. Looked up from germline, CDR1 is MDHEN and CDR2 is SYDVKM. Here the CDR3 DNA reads TGTGCCAGCAGTTATGACGGCTACGAGCAGTACTTC. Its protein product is CASSYDGYEQYF.

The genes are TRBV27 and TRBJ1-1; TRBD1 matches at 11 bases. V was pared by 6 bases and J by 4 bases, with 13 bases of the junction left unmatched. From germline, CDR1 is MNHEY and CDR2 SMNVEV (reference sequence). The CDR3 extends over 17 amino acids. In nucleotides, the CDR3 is TGTGCCAGCAGACCCACTCGGACAGGGGGCCCCGTCACTGAAGCTTTCTTT. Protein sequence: CASRPTRTGGPVTEAFF.

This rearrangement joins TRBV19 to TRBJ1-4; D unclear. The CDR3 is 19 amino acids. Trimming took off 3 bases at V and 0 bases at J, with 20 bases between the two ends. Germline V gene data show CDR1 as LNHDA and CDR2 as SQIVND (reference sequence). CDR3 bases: TGTGCCAGTAGTATCCCCCCACGCGGGCCTGAAGCAACTAATGAAAAACTGTTTTTT. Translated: CASSIPPRGPEATNEKLFF.

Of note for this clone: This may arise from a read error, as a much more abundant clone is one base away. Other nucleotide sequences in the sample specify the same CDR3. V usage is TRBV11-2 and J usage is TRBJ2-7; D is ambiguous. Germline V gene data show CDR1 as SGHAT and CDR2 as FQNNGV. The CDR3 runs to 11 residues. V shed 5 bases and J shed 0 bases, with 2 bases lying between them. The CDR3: CASSDSYEQYF. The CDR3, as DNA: TGTGCCAGCAGCGACTCCTACGAGCAGTACTTC.

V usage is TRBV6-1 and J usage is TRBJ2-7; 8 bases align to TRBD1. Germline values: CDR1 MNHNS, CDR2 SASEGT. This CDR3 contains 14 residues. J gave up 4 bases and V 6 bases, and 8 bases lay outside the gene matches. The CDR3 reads CASRGTGISYEQYF. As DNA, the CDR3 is TGTGCCAGCAGAGGGACAGGAATTTCTTACGAGCAGTACTTC.

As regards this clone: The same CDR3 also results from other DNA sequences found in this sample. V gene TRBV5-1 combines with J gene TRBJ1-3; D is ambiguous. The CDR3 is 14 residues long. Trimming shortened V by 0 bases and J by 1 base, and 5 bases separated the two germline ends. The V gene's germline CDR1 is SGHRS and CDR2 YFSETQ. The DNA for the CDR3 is TGCGCCAGCAGCTTGGTAGGATCTGGAAACACCATATATTTT. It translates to CASSLVGSGNTIYF. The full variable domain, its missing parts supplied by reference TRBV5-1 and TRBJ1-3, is KAGVTQTPRYLIKTRGQQVTLSCSPISGHRSVSWYQQTPGQGLQFLFEYFSETQRNKGNFPGRFSGRQFSNSRSEMNVSTLELGDSALYLCASSLVGSGNTIYFGEGSWLTVV.

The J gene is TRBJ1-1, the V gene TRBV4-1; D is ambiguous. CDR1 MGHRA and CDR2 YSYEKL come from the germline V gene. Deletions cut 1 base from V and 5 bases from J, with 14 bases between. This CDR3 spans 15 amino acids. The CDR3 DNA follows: TGCGCCAGCAGCCAAGTCGCCGGCTCGGGGACTGAAGCTTTCTTT. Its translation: CASSQVAGSGTEAFF.

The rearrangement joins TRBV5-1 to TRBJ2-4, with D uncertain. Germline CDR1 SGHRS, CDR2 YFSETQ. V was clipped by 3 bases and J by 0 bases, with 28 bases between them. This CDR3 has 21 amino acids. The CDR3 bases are TGCGCCAGCAGCTCCCGCCCCCAGAGCTCCGAAGTATTTTTAGCCAAAAACATTCAGTACTTC. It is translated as CASSSRPQSSEVFLAKNIQYF.

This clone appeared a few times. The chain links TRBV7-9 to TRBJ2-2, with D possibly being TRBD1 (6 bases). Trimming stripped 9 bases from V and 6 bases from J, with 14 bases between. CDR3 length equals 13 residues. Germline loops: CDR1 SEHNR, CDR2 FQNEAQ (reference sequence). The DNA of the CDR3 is TGTGCCAGTGACACAGGGTTCCCCGGGGAGCTGTTTTTT. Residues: CASDTGFPGELFF.

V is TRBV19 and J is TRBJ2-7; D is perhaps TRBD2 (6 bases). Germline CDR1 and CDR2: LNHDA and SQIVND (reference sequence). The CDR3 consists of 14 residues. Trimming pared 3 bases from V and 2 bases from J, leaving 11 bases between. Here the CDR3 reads CASSILTGAYEQYF. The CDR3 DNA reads TGTGCCAGTAGTATTCTTACGGGGGCCTACGAGCAGTACTTC.

The CDR3 loop reads CSVALAGWDNEQFF. DNA for the CDR3: TGCAGCGTCGCGCTAGCGGGGTGGGACAATGAGCAGTTCTTC. This chain links TRBV29-1 with TRBJ2-1; 9 nucleotides align to TRBD2. Germline loops: CDR1 SQVTM, CDR2 ANQGSEA. This CDR3 is 14 amino acids long. Trimming removed 6 bases from V and 5 bases from J; junction bases left unmatched: 8.

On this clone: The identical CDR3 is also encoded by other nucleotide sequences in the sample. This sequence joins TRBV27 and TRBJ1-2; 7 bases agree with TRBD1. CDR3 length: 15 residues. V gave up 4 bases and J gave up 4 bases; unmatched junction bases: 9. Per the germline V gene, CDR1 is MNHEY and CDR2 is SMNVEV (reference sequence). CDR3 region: CASSSIPAGGYGYTF. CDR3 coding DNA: TGTGCCAGCAGTTCTATCCCCGCAGGGGGCTATGGCTACACCTTC.

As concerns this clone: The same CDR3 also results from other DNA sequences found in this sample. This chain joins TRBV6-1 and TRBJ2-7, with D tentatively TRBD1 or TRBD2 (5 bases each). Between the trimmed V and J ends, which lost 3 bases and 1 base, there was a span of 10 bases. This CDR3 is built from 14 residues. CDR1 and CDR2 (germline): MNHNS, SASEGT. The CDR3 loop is CASSDPGGSYEQYF. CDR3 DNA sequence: TGTGCCAGCAGTGACCCTGGGGGTTCCTACGAGCAGTACTTC.

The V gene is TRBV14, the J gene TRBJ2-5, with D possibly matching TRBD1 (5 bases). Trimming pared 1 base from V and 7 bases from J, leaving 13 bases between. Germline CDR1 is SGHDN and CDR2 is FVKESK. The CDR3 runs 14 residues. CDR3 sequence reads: CASSQGRRRGTQYF. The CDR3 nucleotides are TGTGCCAGCAGCCAAGGACGCCGTAGGGGGACCCAGTACTTC. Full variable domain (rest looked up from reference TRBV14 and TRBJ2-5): EAGVTQFPSHSVIEKGQTVTLRCDPISGHDNLYWYRRVMGKEIKFLLHFVKESKQDESGMPNNRFLAERTGGTYSTLKVQPAELEDSGVYFCASSQGRRRGTQYFGPGTRLLVL.

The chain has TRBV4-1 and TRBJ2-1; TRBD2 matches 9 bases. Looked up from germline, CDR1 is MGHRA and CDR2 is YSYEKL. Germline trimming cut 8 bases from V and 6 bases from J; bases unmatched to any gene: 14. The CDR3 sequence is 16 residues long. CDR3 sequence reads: CASYRGLAGGLNEQFF. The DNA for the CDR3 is TGCGCCAGCTACCGGGGGTTGGCGGGAGGGCTCAATGAGCAGTTCTTC.

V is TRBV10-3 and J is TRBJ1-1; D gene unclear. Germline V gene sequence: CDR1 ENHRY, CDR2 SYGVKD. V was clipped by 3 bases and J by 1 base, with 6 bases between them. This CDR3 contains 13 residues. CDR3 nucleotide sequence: TGTGCCATCAGTGAAGAGGGGAACACTGAAGCTTTCTTT. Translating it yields CAISEEGNTEAFF.

The CDR3 reads CASSDVRDRGPYEQYF. The DNA of the CDR3 is TGCGCCAGCAGCGACGTCCGGGACAGGGGCCCCTACGAGCAGTACTTC. This sequence joins TRBV5-1 and TRBJ2-7, with 10 bases fitting TRBD1. V was pared by 4 bases and J by 2 bases, with 9 bases of the junction left unmatched. The CDR3 loop spans 16 amino acids. Germline CDR1 SGHRS, CDR2 YFSETQ.

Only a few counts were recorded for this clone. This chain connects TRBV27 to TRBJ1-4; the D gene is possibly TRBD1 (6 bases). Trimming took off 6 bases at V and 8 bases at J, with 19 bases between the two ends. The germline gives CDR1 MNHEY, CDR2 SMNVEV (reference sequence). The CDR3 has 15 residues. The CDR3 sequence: CASSYTTGGGEKLFF. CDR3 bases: TGTGCCAGCAGCTACACGACAGGCGGCGGGGAAAAACTGTTTTTT.

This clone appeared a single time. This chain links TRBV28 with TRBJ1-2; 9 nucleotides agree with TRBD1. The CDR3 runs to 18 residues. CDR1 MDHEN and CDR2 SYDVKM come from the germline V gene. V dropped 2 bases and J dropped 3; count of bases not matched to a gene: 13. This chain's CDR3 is CASSLQPVGQGVYYGYTF. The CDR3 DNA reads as TGTGCCAGCAGTTTACAACCGGTGGGACAGGGAGTTTACTATGGCTACACCTTC.

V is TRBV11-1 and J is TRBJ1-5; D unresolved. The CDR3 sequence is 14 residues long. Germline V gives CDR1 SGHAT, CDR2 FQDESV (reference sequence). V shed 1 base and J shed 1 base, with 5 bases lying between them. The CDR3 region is CASSLGGSNQPQHF. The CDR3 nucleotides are TGTGCCAGCAGCTTAGGCGGCAGCAATCAGCCCCAGCATTTT. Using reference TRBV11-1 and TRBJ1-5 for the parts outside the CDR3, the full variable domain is EAEVAQSPRYKITEKSQAVAFWCDPISGHATLYWYRQILGQGPELLVQFQDESVVDDSQLPKDRFSAERLKGVDSTLKIQPAELGDSAMYLCASSLGGSNQPQHFGDGTRLSIL.

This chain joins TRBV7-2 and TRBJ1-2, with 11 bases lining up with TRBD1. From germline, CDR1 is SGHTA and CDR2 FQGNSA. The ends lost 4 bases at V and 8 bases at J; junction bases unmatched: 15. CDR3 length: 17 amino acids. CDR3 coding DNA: TGTGCCAGCAGCTGGCTCCGGGACAGGGGGTATCGAAAGGGCTACACCTTC. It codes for CASSWLRDRGYRKGYTF.

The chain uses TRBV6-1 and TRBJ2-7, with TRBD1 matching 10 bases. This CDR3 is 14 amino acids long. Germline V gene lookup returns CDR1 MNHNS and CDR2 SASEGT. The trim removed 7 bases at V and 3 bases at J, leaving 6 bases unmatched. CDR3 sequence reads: CASNPGTGVYEQYF. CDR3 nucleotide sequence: TGTGCCAGCAACCCTGGGACAGGGGTCTACGAGCAGTACTTC.

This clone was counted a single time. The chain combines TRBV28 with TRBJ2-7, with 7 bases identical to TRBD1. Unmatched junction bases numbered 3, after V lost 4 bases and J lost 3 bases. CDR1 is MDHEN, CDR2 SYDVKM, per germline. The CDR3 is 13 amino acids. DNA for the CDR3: TGTGCCAGCAGTTCTACAGGGGTCTACGAGCAGTACTTC. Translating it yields CASSSTGVYEQYF.

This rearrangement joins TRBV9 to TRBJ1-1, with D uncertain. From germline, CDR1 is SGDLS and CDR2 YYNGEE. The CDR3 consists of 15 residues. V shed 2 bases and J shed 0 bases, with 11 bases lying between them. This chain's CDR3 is CASSVQEGLNTEAFF. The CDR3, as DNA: TGTGCCAGCAGCGTTCAGGAGGGCCTGAACACTGAAGCTTTCTTT.

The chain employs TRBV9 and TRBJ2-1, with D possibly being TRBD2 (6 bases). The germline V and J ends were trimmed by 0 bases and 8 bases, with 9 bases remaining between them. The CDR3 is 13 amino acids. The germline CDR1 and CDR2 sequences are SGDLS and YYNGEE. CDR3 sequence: CASSVAWGDEQFF. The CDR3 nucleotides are TGTGCCAGCAGCGTAGCTTGGGGGGATGAGCAGTTCTTC.